The rows below give T cell receptor beta chains drawn from one sample of a study of radiation and T cells in renal cell carcinoma. Using immunoSEQ multiplex PCR, the repertoire was profiled, and TCRdb retains in-frame clones only, with some absent. The data show 100,000 or so clones, with 86% seen just once and approximately 8.1% held by the top ten. This specimen was blood, taken from a patient whose treatment included radiotherapy and nephrectomy. The receptors derive from a man aged 45-65 years with renal cell carcinoma. The CDR3 runs from the conserved cysteine through the conserved F or W. A D gene is named only where the DNA matches it firmly. Some rows have no size entry. The others give once, few or many, or a class for an expanded clone.

cdr3_aa cdr3_nt d_call clone_size j_call v_call
CASAGTGHTGELFF TGTGCCAGCGCAGGGACAGGGCACACCGGGGAGCTGTTTTTT TRBD1 - TRBJ2-2 TRBV6-6
CASSDSRGAQPQHF TGCGCCAGCAGTGATTCGAGGGGGGCTCAGCCCCAGCATTTT - few TRBJ1-5 TRBV10-2
CATYQRAPEAGELFF TGTGCCACCTATCAGAGGGCCCCGGAGGCCGGGGAGCTGTTTTTT - - TRBJ2-2 TRBV6-5
CASSLSGGLEETQYF TGCGCCAGCAGCTTGAGCGGGGGGCTTGAAGAGACCCAGTACTTC TRBD2 - TRBJ2-5 TRBV5-1
CASSINPTGGQETQYF TGTGCCAGCAGCATTAATCCGACAGGGGGGCAAGAGACCCAGTACTTC TRBD1 - TRBJ2-5 TRBV5-5
CASSSDGPFSGNTIYF TGTGCCAGCAGCTCGGACGGACCTTTCTCTGGAAACACCATATATTTT - - TRBJ1-3 TRBV7-2
CASSDGRGTYEQYF TGTGCCAGCAGTGATGGCAGGGGTACCTACGAGCAGTACTTC - - TRBJ2-7 TRBV2
CASSLAGQHRSTEAFF TGTGCCAGCAGCTTGGCGGGACAGCATAGAAGCACTGAAGCTTTCTTT TRBD1 - TRBJ1-1 TRBV5-6
CASSTDSISYNEQFF TGCGCCAGCAGTACGGACTCTATCTCCTACAATGAGCAGTTCTTC - - TRBJ2-1 TRBV5-1
CASVRQNNEQFF TGTGCCAGCGTCCGCCAAAACAATGAGCAGTTCTTC - - TRBJ2-1 TRBV5-4
CASSYALLSDRFYGYTF TGTGCCAGCAGTTACGCCCTACTAAGTGACAGATTCTATGGCTACACCTTC - - TRBJ1-2 TRBV27
CAIPGTSGGFTDTQYF TGTGCCATCCCTGGGACTAGCGGGGGATTCACAGATACGCAGTATTTT TRBD2 once TRBJ2-3 TRBV7-9
CASKTGGLEPQHF TGTGCCAGTAAAACAGGGGGCTTAGAGCCCCAGCATTTT TRBD1 - TRBJ1-5 TRBV2
CAISERQPSYNEQFF TGTGCCATCAGTGAACGGCAGCCTTCCTACAATGAGCAGTTCTTC - - TRBJ2-1 TRBV10-3
CASSLDGMNTEAFF TGTGCCAGCAGCTTAGACGGGATGAACACTGAAGCTTTCTTT - few TRBJ1-1 TRBV11-3
CASSLIGGNTEAFF TGCGCCAGCAGCTTGATAGGGGGGAACACTGAAGCTTTCTTT - - TRBJ1-1 TRBV5-1